These 20 T cell receptor beta chains share one sample of origin, sequenced in a study of CD8 T cells in ankylosing spondylitis. TCRdb reprocessed the 5' RACE reads with MiXCR, giving one entry per CDR3 protein. Among roughly 240,000 distinct CDR3 sequences listed, around 8% were seen once. The sequencing sample was made of blood, either unsorted or a sorted T cell fraction (not recorded which). The receptors originated from a female donor with ankylosing spondylitis or in good health (not recorded which).

This clonotype was detected ten times or more. The chain carries TRBV12-3 or TRBV12-4 and TRBJ2-5; no clear D. The CDR3 is 15 amino acids. Trimming took off 6 bases at V and 2 bases at J, with 16 bases between the two ends. The CDR3 DNA follows: TGTGCCAGCAGAGCTCTAGTTGGGCGGCAAGAGACCCAGTACTTC. It translates to CASRALVGRQETQYF.

This clonotype has a count of ten or more. The chain has TRBV12-3 or TRBV12-4 and TRBJ2-1; 8 positions agree with TRBD2. The J segment lost 2 bases and the V segment lost 5 bases, leaving 5 bases of the junction unmatched. The CDR3 has 15 residues. CDR3 amino acids: CASSPTSGAYNEQFF. The CDR3 DNA sequence: TGTGCCAGCAGTCCAACTAGCGGTGCCTACAATGAGCAGTTCTTC.

This clonotype has at least ten counts. This chain joins TRBV6-2 or TRBV6-3 and TRBJ1-5, with no clear D. Trimming removed 5 bases at V and 5 bases at J, with 13 bases between. Germline V gene sequence: CDR1 MNHEY, CDR2 SVGEGT. The CDR3 is 14 amino acids. The CDR3 sequence: CASSPGPPYQPQHF. For the CDR3, the DNA is TGTGCCAGCAGTCCAGGACCACCTTATCAGCCCCAGCATTTT.

Ten or more counts support this clonotype. The chain joins TRBV29-1 to TRBJ1-1; the D is unclear. The V gene lost 7 bases and the J gene lost 7 bases, with 16 bases spanning the gap. CDR3 length: 12 residues. The germline CDR1 and CDR2 sequences are SQVTM and ANQGSEA. The CDR3 bases are TGCAGCGCTACAGCGGTTGGGAGTGAAGCTTTCTTT. It translates to CSATAVGSEAFF.

This clonotype was counted ten times or more. V usage is TRBV13 and J usage is TRBJ2-2; 12 bases line up with TRBD1. Germline V CDR1 and CDR2: PRHDT, FYEKMQ (reference sequence). The CDR3 is made up of 18 amino acids. Trimming cost V 5 bases and J 5 bases; bases outside gene matches: 12. The CDR3 bases are TGTGCCAGCAGCCCGGGACAGGGGGCTTTTCGCGGGACCGGGGAGCTGTTTTTT. It yields the protein CASSPGQGAFRGTGELFF.

This clonotype occurred many times. The chain couples TRBV20-1 to TRBJ2-7; TRBD2 matches 12 bases. The junction had 2 bases not matched to a gene; V was cut back by 3 bases and J by 2 bases. CDR1 and CDR2 from the germline V gene are DFQATT and SNEGSKA (reference sequence). This CDR3 has 14 residues. CDR3 protein: CSASRLAGAYEQYF. CDR3 sequence (DNA): TGCAGTGCTAGTAGACTAGCGGGAGCCTACGAGCAGTACTTC.

The chain uses TRBV12-3 or TRBV12-4 and TRBJ2-7, with D perhaps being TRBD1 or TRBD2 (5 bases each). With 7 bases removed from V and 0 bases from J, the gap between germline ends came to 16 bases. CDR3 length: 15 amino acids. DNA for the CDR3: TGTGCCAGCACTACCGGGACCCTGAACTCCTACGAGCAGTACTTC. Encoded protein: CASTTGTLNSYEQYF.

This clonotype came up a few times. This sequence joins TRBV19 and TRBJ1-5; D call uncertain. The V and J ends lost 7 bases and 0 bases respectively, with 19 bases between them. Germline V gene data show CDR1 as LNHDA and CDR2 as SQIVND (reference sequence). This CDR3 spans 17 amino acids. The CDR3 sequence is CASKPGWESDSNQPQHF. The CDR3 bases are TGTGCCAGTAAGCCGGGGTGGGAAAGCGATAGCAATCAGCCCCAGCATTTT.

The chain joins TRBV12-3 or TRBV12-4 to TRBJ2-7; maybe TRBD1 (5 bases). The CDR3 is made up of 13 amino acids. Trimming pared 2 bases from V and 7 bases from J, leaving 12 bases between. The CDR3: CASSLKQDGEQYF. DNA for the CDR3: TGTGCCAGCAGTTTAAAACAGGACGGGGAGCAGTACTTC.

In this sample, this clonotype turned up many times. J is TRBJ2-1 and V is TRBV11-2; perhaps TRBD2 as D (5 bases). The CDR3 is made up of 18 amino acids. Germline V CDR1 and CDR2: SGHAT, FQNNGV. Trimming left V 1 base short and J 5 bases short, with 21 bases between. CDR3 residues: CASSLGPPRERIHNEQFF. The CDR3 DNA reads as TGTGCCAGCAGCTTAGGACCCCCTCGGGAACGGATTCACAATGAGCAGTTCTTC.

This clonotype appeared a few times. V and J are TRBV20-1 and TRBJ1-1; D is perhaps TRBD1 (5 bases). The germline V gene encodes CDR1 DFQATT and CDR2 SNEGSKA (reference sequence). The CDR3 has 13 residues. Trimming cost V 3 bases and J 4 bases, with 12 bases left between them. CDR3 sequence: CSASPGASTEAFF. CDR3 DNA: TGCAGTGCTAGCCCCGGGGCAAGCACTGAAGCTTTCTTT.

This chain links TRBV10-3 with TRBJ2-7, with D uncertain. V shed 11 bases and J shed 3 bases, with 20 bases lying between them. The CDR3 covers 14 residues. The V gene's germline CDR1 is ENHRY and CDR2 SYGVKD. CDR3 region: CALKPSASSYEQYF. For the CDR3, the DNA is TGTGCCCTTAAACCTTCGGCGTCAAGCTACGAGCAGTACTTC.

This clonotype appeared many times. This chain links TRBV4-2 with TRBJ2-2, with D maybe TRBD2 (6 bases). The CDR3 runs 16 residues. Germline CDR1 is LGHNA and CDR2 is YNFKEQ. V was shortened by 4 bases and J by 4 bases, with 16 bases between the two germline ends. In DNA form, the CDR3 reads TGTGCCAGCAGCCGACCCGCGGGAATAGGCACCGGGGAGCTGTTTTTT. Its translation: CASSRPAGIGTGELFF.

This clonotype was counted ten times or more. The chain joins TRBV5-5 to TRBJ2-7; D could derive from TRBD1 or TRBD2 (5 bases each). The CDR3 runs to 16 residues. Looked up from germline, CDR1 is SGHKS and CDR2 is YYEKEE (reference sequence). Trimming left V 4 bases short and J 0 bases short, with 17 bases between. This chain's CDR3 is CASSPAGSSSSYEQYF. For the CDR3, the DNA is TGTGCCAGCAGCCCCGCAGGGAGCTCTAGCTCCTACGAGCAGTACTTC.

At least ten counts were recorded for this clonotype. The chain recombines TRBV14 with TRBJ1-1; D is ambiguous. Per germline, CDR1 SGHDN and CDR2 FVKESK. V lost 4 bases and J 1 base, leaving 7 bases between the germline ends. This CDR3 comprises 13 residues. CDR3: CASSLNRNTEAFF. The CDR3 DNA reads as TGTGCCAGCAGCCTTAACCGGAACACTGAAGCTTTCTTT. The variable domain in full, with the rest retrieved from reference TRBV14 and TRBJ1-1, is EAGVTQFPSHSVIEKGQTVTLRCDPISGHDNLYWYRRVMGKEIKFLLHFVKESKQDESGMPNNRFLAERTGGTYSTLKVQPAELEDSGVYFCASSLNRNTEAFFGQGTRLTVV.

This clonotype was counted many times. This sequence joins TRBV20-1 and TRBJ1-1; 7 bases align to TRBD1. V dropped 6 bases and J dropped 0; count of bases not matched to a gene: 7. In germline, CDR1 is DFQATT, CDR2 SNEGSKA (reference sequence). This CDR3 has 14 amino acids. The CDR3 DNA reads TGCAGTGCCCAACAACAGGGGATGAACACTGAAGCTTTCTTT. This gives the protein CSAQQQGMNTEAFF.

Concerning this clonotype itself: A single base separates this from a much larger clone, so it may be a read error. The rearrangement uses TRBV6-6 and TRBJ1-2; TRBD1 is a possible D gene (6 bases). Germline V lookup: CDR1 MNHNY, CDR2 SVGAGI (reference sequence). CDR3 length: 13 residues. Deletions cut 2 bases from V and 3 bases from J, with 7 bases between. In DNA, the CDR3 is TGTGCCAGCAGTTACGAGGGGGACTATGGCTACACCTTC. Its translation is CASSYEGDYGYTF.

This clonotype was counted ten times or more. The rearrangement uses TRBV7-7 and TRBJ2-1; 8 bases fit TRBD2. With 2 bases clipped from V and 8 bases from J, the junction kept 5 bases outside the gene matches. This CDR3 region has 14 residues. Germline V gene data show CDR1 as SSHAT and CDR2 as FNYEAQ (reference sequence). In DNA form, the CDR3 reads TGTGCCAGCAGCTTACAAGCGGGAGTCGATGAGCAGTTCTTC. This codes for CASSLQAGVDEQFF.

This clonotype appeared many times. CDR3 sequence: CATSDSAYGYTF. For the CDR3, the DNA is TGTGCCACCAGTGATTCCGCCTATGGCTACACCTTC. The chain employs TRBV24-1 and TRBJ1-2; no firm D call. Trimming cost V 2 bases and J 4 bases, with 4 bases left between them. CDR1 and CDR2 from the germline V gene are KGHDR and SFDVKD. The CDR3 has 12 amino acids.

Worth noting for this clonotype: A much bigger clone sits one base away, suggesting this may be a read error. The chain uses TRBV20-1 and TRBJ2-5; maybe TRBD1 (5 bases). The CDR3 sequence is 16 residues long. Germline V gives CDR1 DFQATT, CDR2 SNEGSKA (reference sequence). V lost 3 bases, J lost 0 bases, and 17 bases lay in between. In DNA, the CDR3 is TGCAGTGCTAGTGGGCTAGTGAAGGGGTACCAAGAGACCCAGTACTTC. This sequence encodes CSASGLVKGYQETQYF.